Listed below are T cell receptor beta chains from one sample, sequenced in a study of blood T cell repertoires in COVID-19. Generated by immunoSEQ multiplex PCR, the TCRdb table keeps only in-frame clones and is missing some. Among some 350,000 clones listed, about 90% were seen once. Specimen: peripheral blood. These receptors were obtained from a woman in her seventies with COVID-19, enrolled during active disease. Each CDR3 is given with its conserved first and last residue. A D gene is named only where the DNA matches it firmly. Clone size is shown for a subset of rows, as once, few, many or a class of expanded clone.

TRBV27	14	TRBJ2-7	TRBD1	-	CASSLGTGYREQYF	TGTGCCAGCAGTTTAGGGACAGGGTACCGCGAGCAGTACTTC
TRBV4-2	18	TRBJ2-1	TRBD2	few	CASSQEAASGGAANEQFF	TGTGCCAGCAGCCAAGAGGCGGCTAGCGGGGGGGCCGCGAATGAGCAGTTCTTC
TRBV5-6	14	TRBJ2-2	TRBD1	-	CASSVNRGIGELFF	TGTGCCAGCAGCGTAAACAGGGGAATCGGGGAGCTGTTTTTT
TRBV10-3	13	TRBJ1-1	-	-	CAISGVSNTEAFF	TGTGCCATCAGTGGCGTGAGTAACACTGAAGCTTTCTTT
TRBV3-1/TRBV3-2	15	TRBJ2-4	-	-	CASSPGSLAKNIQYF	TGTGCCAGCAGCCCAGGGTCGTTAGCCAAAAACATTCAGTACTTC
TRBV29-1	10	TRBJ1-2	-	-	CSVESGGYTF	TGCAGCGTTGAAAGCGGCGGCTACACCTTC
TRBV5-1	16	TRBJ2-3	-	-	CASQFRPAEMGDTQYF	TGCGCCAGCCAATTCAGGCCAGCGGAGATGGGAGATACGCAGTATTTT
TRBV13	15	TRBJ2-5	TRBD1	-	CASSNRRGTEETQYF	TGTGCCAGCAGCAACCGCCGAGGGACAGAAGAGACCCAGTACTTC
TRBV12-5	20	TRBJ1-5	-	-	CASGLVLWGQGVYSNQPQHF	TGTGCTAGTGGTTTGGTACTCTGGGGACAAGGCGTTTATAGCAATCAGCCCCAGCATTTT
TRBV9	15	TRBJ1-5	TRBD1	few	CASTRTGSDNQPQHF	TGTGCCAGCACCAGGACAGGGAGTGACAATCAGCCCCAGCATTTT
TRBV27	15	TRBJ1-1	TRBD1	-	CASSTGTGSGTEAFF	TGTGCCAGCAGTACTGGGACAGGTAGTGGGACTGAAGCTTTCTTT
TRBV5-6	14	TRBJ1-3	-	once	CASSPGVAGNTIYF	TGTGCCAGCAGCCCGGGGGTGGCCGGAAACACCATATATTTT
TRBV3-1/TRBV3-2	14	TRBJ1-6	-	once	CASSPQAYNSPLHF	TGTGCCAGCAGCCCTCAGGCGTATAATTCACCCCTCCACTTT
TRBV6-5	14	TRBJ1-2	-	-	CASSRGGILYGYTF	TGTGCCAGCAGTCGCGGAGGGATTCTCTATGGCTACACCTTC
TRBV11-2	14	TRBJ2-7	TRBD1	-	CASRRPGQSYEQYF	TGTGCCAGCAGGAGACCGGGACAGTCCTACGAGCAGTACTTC
TRBV6-2/TRBV6-3	16	TRBJ1-2	-	few	CASSPPLGGSFYGYTF	TGTGCCAGCAGCCCCCCTCTAGGAGGGAGTTTCTATGGCTACACCTTC
TRBV6-5	15	TRBJ2-1	-	-	CASSPRGFSYNEQFF	TGTGCCAGCAGTCCCCGCGGGTTTTCCTACAATGAGCAGTTCTTC
TRBV4-3	15	TRBJ2-7	TRBD1	-	CASSQGGQGLGEQYF	TGCGCCAGCAGCCAAGGCGGACAGGGGCTTGGGGAGCAGTACTTC
TRBV2	16	TRBJ1-5	TRBD1	-	CASSEGQGDRNQPQHF	TGTGCCAGCAGTGAGGGACAGGGTGATCGCAATCAGCCCCAGCATTTT
TRBV5-1	15	TRBJ1-6	-	-	CASSLGGLDNSPLHF	TGCGCCAGCAGCTTGGGAGGGTTAGATAATTCACCCCTCCACTTT
TRBV7-8	18	TRBJ1-3	TRBD1	-	CASSLYAVGTGSGNTIYF	TGTGCCAGCAGCTTATATGCCGTAGGGACAGGCTCTGGAAACACCATATATTTT
TRBV2	14	TRBJ2-2	-	-	CASSGDSYTGELFF	TGTGCCAGCAGTGGAGACAGTTACACCGGGGAGCTGTTTTTT
TRBV12-3/TRBV12-4	13	TRBJ1-1	-	-	CASSWGEGTEAFF	TGTGCCAGCAGTTGGGGGGAGGGCACTGAAGCTTTCTTT
TRBV23-1	18	TRBJ2-2	TRBD1	-	CASSQKLPDRGETGELFF	TGCGCCAGCAGTCAAAAACTCCCAGACAGGGGGGAGACCGGGGAGCTGTTTTTT
TRBV13	15	TRBJ2-3	-	-	CASSSSRSGPDTQYF	TGTGCCAGCAGCTCTAGTAGGAGCGGCCCAGATACGCAGTATTTT
TRBV3-1/TRBV3-2	13	TRBJ1-3	-	-	CASSPGSGNTIYF	TGTGCCAGCAGCCCAGGCTCTGGAAACACCATATATTTT
TRBV6-5	13	TRBJ1-2	-	-	CASKGRGTYGYTF	TGTGCCAGCAAAGGCCGAGGCACCTATGGCTACACCTTC
TRBV27	15	TRBJ1-4	-	-	CASSFQGLTNEKLFF	TGTGCCAGCAGCTTTCAGGGGCTCACTAATGAAAAACTGTTTTTT
TRBV5-8	13	TRBJ1-5	-	-	CASSGGGNQPQHF	TGTGCCAGCAGCGGGGGGGGCAATCAGCCCCAGCATTTT
TRBV2	12	TRBJ1-1	-	-	CASTAGFTEAFF	TGTGCCAGCACTGCGGGGTTCACTGAAGCTTTCTTT
TRBV30	13	TRBJ1-1	-	-	CAWRQDSNTEAFF	TGTGCCTGGAGGCAAGACAGCAACACTGAAGCTTTCTTT
TRBV6-6	15	TRBJ1-2	-	-	CASSYVPGDNYGYTF	TGTGCCAGCAGTTACGTTCCGGGGGATAACTATGGCTACACCTTC
TRBV29-1	15	TRBJ2-3	TRBD2	once	CSAGTSGGATDTQYF	TGCAGCGCCGGGACTAGCGGGGGGGCCACAGATACGCAGTATTTT
TRBV24-1	15	TRBJ2-3	-	-	CATAGRFLAADTQYF	TGTGCCACCGCCGGCCGTTTCCTAGCCGCAGATACGCAGTATTTT
TRBV2	15	TRBJ2-3	TRBD2	-	CASTTSGGAPDTQYF	TGTGCCAGCACGACTAGCGGGGGGGCCCCAGATACGCAGTATTTT
TRBV30	15	TRBJ1-1	-	-	CAWRKTGLPNTEAFF	TGTGCCTGGAGAAAAACAGGGTTACCCAACACTGAAGCTTTCTTT
TRBV27	16	TRBJ1-4	-	-	CASSFQGIPTNEKLFF	TGTGCCAGCAGTTTTCAGGGAATACCAACTAATGAAAAACTGTTTTTT
TRBV9	14	TRBJ1-6	-	-	CASSATAKNSPLHF	TGTGCCAGCAGCGCGACAGCTAAGAATTCACCCCTCCACTTT
TRBV19	16	TRBJ1-3	-	-	CASSIYRPSSGNTIYF	TGTGCCAGTAGTATCTACAGGCCTTCCTCTGGAAACACCATATATTTT
TRBV9	14	TRBJ2-7	TRBD1	-	CASSVGQGNYEQYF	TGTGCCAGCAGCGTAGGACAGGGAAACTACGAGCAGTACTTC
TRBV2	13	TRBJ1-1	-	-	CASTWGLNTEAFF	TGTGCCAGCACCTGGGGCCTGAACACTGAAGCTTTCTTT
TRBV9	14	TRBJ2-1	TRBD2	-	CASSVGTSWVEQFF	TGTGCCAGCAGCGTAGGGACTAGCTGGGTGGAGCAGTTCTTC
TRBV6-1	13	TRBJ2-7	-	-	CASSERQAYEQYF	TGTGCCAGCAGTGAACGACAGGCTTACGAGCAGTACTTC
TRBV3-1/TRBV3-2	14	TRBJ2-7	TRBD1	-	CASSVHPGGYEQYF	TGTGCCAGCAGCGTACATCCAGGGGGCTACGAGCAGTACTTC
TRBV9	16	TRBJ1-4	TRBD1	-	CASSVGDRGTGEKLFF	TGTGCCAGCAGCGTAGGAGACAGGGGAACTGGTGAAAAACTGTTTTTT
TRBV9	15	TRBJ2-1	TRBD1	-	CASSVDRGSYNEQFF	TGTGCCAGCAGCGTAGACAGGGGTTCCTACAATGAGCAGTTCTTC
TRBV5-1	14	TRBJ1-2	-	-	CASSLVREENGYTF	TGCGCCAGCAGCCTTGTACGGGAGGAGAATGGCTACACCTTC
TRBV7-2	14	TRBJ2-5	-	-	CASSGRGYQETQYF	TGTGCCAGCAGCGGAAGAGGCTACCAAGAGACCCAGTACTTC
TRBV30	14	TRBJ2-5	TRBD2	once	CAWSRVAGGETQYF	TGTGCCTGGAGTCGGGTAGCGGGGGGAGAGACCCAGTACTTC
TRBV3-1/TRBV3-2	15	TRBJ2-1	-	once	CASSPRPDTYNEQFF	TGTGCCAGCAGCCCCCGGCCGGACACCTACAATGAGCAGTTCTTC
TRBV5-8	14	TRBJ1-2	TRBD1	-	CASSFDTGVRGYTF	TGTGCCAGCAGTTTCGATACAGGGGTTCGCGGCTACACCTTC
TRBV7-2	15	TRBJ1-1	-	-	CASSLRFDTNTEAFF	TGTGCCAGCAGCTTAAGATTCGACACGAACACTGAAGCTTTCTTT
TRBV6-4	12	TRBJ2-2	-	-	CATRDGLGELFF	TGTGCCACCAGGGACGGACTCGGGGAGCTGTTTTTT
TRBV5-1	17	TRBJ2-5	-	-	CASSRTPPGVIQETQYF	TGCGCCAGCAGCCGAACCCCCCCAGGGGTAATCCAAGAGACCCAGTACTTC
TRBV7-9	13	TRBJ1-1	-	-	CASSISENTEAFF	TGTGCCAGCAGCATATCAGAGAACACTGAAGCTTTCTTT
TRBV5-1	12	TRBJ1-1	-	-	CASTAQNTEAFF	TGCGCCAGCACAGCGCAGAACACTGAAGCTTTCTTT